A single sample is the source of the 31 T cell receptor beta chains below, sequenced in a study of identical twins. TCRdb re-called the 5' RACE reads through MiXCR, storing one row per CDR3 protein. The table includes 450,000 to 650,000 distinct CDR3 sequences, more than 9% detected once. This same sample was also part of a study on yellow fever vaccine responses in identical twins.

The sequenced sample consisted of PBMCs. The receptors stem from a woman under 30 in good health.

V and J are TRBV20-1 and TRBJ2-2, with D possibly called TRBD1 or TRBD2 (5 bases each). Germline CDR1 DFQATT, CDR2 SNEGSKA (reference sequence). The germline V and J ends were trimmed by 2 bases and 2 bases, with 12 bases remaining between them. There are 15 residues in the CDR3. The CDR3 spells CSARHGGPNTGELFF. The CDR3 DNA reads TGCAGTGCTAGACATGGGGGACCCAACACCGGGGAGCTGTTTTTT.

V usage is TRBV20-1 and J usage is TRBJ2-7; D gene ambiguous. The CDR3 is made up of 15 amino acids. The V end was cut by 0 bases, the J end by 0 bases, with 12 bases between. Per the germline V gene, CDR1 is DFQATT and CDR2 is SNEGSKA (reference sequence). The DNA for the CDR3 is TGCAGTGCTAGAGATCAGCTTATCCCCTCCTACGAGCAGTACTTC. This gives the protein CSARDQLIPSYEQYF.

This clonotype was picked up many times. The genes are TRBV6-5 and TRBJ1-1, with D hard to call. V shed 8 bases and J shed 2 bases, with 6 bases lying between them. The CDR3 runs to 11 residues. Per the germline V gene, CDR1 is MNHEY and CDR2 is SVGAGI. CDR3 nucleotides: TGTGCCAGCGGATCTAACACTGAAGCTTTCTTT. This encodes CASGSNTEAFF.

The chain's CDR3 is CASSNLGNEQYF. CDR3 in DNA: TGTGCCAGTAGCAATCTAGGGAACGAGCAGTACTTC. The J gene is TRBJ2-7, the V gene TRBV19; D unclear. This CDR3 comprises 12 residues. Germline-derived CDR1 and CDR2 are LNHDA and SQIVND (reference sequence). With 6 bases removed from V and 5 bases from J, the gap between germline ends came to 11 bases.

This clonotype was seen a few times. The V gene is TRBV20-1, the J gene TRBJ2-1; TRBD2 matches at 10 bases. V trimming: 5 bases; J trimming: 4 bases; junction bases outside the gene matches: 8. The CDR3 runs to 15 residues. Germline CDR1 reads DFQATT; CDR2 reads SNEGSKA (reference sequence). The CDR3 spells CSASDPSGSYNEQFF. DNA of the CDR3: TGCAGTGCTTCTGATCCTAGCGGGAGTTACAATGAGCAGTTCTTC.

This chain links TRBV3-1 with TRBJ1-1, with D perhaps matching TRBD1 (5 bases). Trimming took 0 bases from V and 2 from J, leaving 13 bases between them. The germline V gene encodes CDR1 LGHDT and CDR2 YNNKEL (reference sequence). The CDR3 is 16 amino acids. Written as DNA, the CDR3 is TGTGCCAGCAGCCAAGATCCTGGGACGATAAACACTGAAGCTTTCTTT. Its protein is CASSQDPGTINTEAFF.

This clonotype was observed at least ten times. This chain joins TRBV6-2 or TRBV6-3 and TRBJ2-7; tentative D call: TRBD1 (6 bases). CDR3 length equals 15 residues. The germline CDR1 and CDR2 sequences are MNHEY and SVGEGT. V lost 9 bases and J 3 bases, leaving 21 bases between the germline ends. The DNA for the CDR3 is TGTGCCAGTACTACAAGGGACACGGTTCTCTACGAGCAGTACTTC. Translating it yields CASTTRDTVLYEQYF.

The chain has TRBV7-6 and TRBJ2-3; 10 bases map to TRBD2. Unmatched junction bases numbered 3, after V lost 1 base and J lost 2 bases. The CDR3 covers 16 residues. The germline gives CDR1 SGHVS, CDR2 FNYEAQ. Written as DNA, the CDR3 is TGTGCCAGCAGCTTAGGTAGCGGGGGGAACACAGATACGCAGTATTTT. Its translation: CASSLGSGGNTDTQYF.

V is TRBV7-9 and J is TRBJ2-6; possible D gene TRBD2, 5 bases. The CDR3 runs 13 residues. Germline assignment: CDR1 SEHNR and CDR2 FQNEAQ (reference sequence). V gave up 8 bases and J gave up 9 bases, with 14 bases separating them. The chain's CDR3 is CASRPGESNVLTF. Written as DNA, the CDR3 is TGTGCCAGCCGGCCCGGGGAGAGCAACGTCCTGACTTTC.

Turning to this clonotype: A clone one base away is much larger, so this may be a read error. The chain is built from TRBV24-1 and TRBJ2-2, with D unclear. V lost 0 bases and J 9 bases, leaving 4 bases between the germline ends. Per germline, CDR1 KGHDR and CDR2 SFDVKD. The CDR3 spans 12 residues. CDR3 protein: CATSDLTRELFF. CDR3 nucleotides: TGTGCCACCAGTGATTTGACCAGGGAGCTGTTTTTT.

This sequence joins TRBV9 and TRBJ2-2, with no clear D. Germline CDR1 and CDR2: SGDLS and YYNGEE. The V end was cut by 4 bases, the J end by 0 bases, with 16 bases between. The CDR3 runs to 17 residues. Written as DNA, the CDR3 is TGTGCCAGCAGCACTCCTGACCGACACCCGAACACCGGGGAGCTGTTTTTT. Its translation: CASSTPDRHPNTGELFF.

This clonotype was seen ten or more times. This chain joins TRBV7-8 and TRBJ2-3, with 9 nucleotides matching TRBD2. Germline values: CDR1 SGHVS, CDR2 FQNEAQ. The CDR3 runs to 18 residues. Trimming removed 1 base from V and 6 bases from J; junction bases left unmatched: 14. CDR3 DNA: TGTGCCAGCAGCTTAGGCGCCTTGGGACTAGCACGGGTCGATACGCAGTATTTT. It yields the protein CASSLGALGLARVDTQYF.

Many counts were recorded for this clonotype. The chain couples TRBV4-2 to TRBJ2-5; D remains unclear. V lost 0 bases and J lost 3, with 8 bases in between. Germline CDR1 reads LGHNA; CDR2 reads YNFKEQ. This CDR3 spans 14 amino acids. In DNA form, the CDR3 reads TGTGCCAGCAGCCAAGAGGGCGCCGAAGAGACCCAGTACTTC. It translates to CASSQEGAEETQYF.

The chain links TRBV19 to TRBJ2-1, with 8 bases matching TRBD2. With 5 bases clipped from V and 2 bases from J, the junction kept 11 bases outside the gene matches. Germline CDR1 is LNHDA and CDR2 is SQIVND (reference sequence). The CDR3 has 17 residues. CDR3 protein: CASSALAGETPYNEQFF. As DNA, the CDR3 is TGTGCCAGTAGTGCGCTAGCGGGTGAGACCCCCTACAATGAGCAGTTCTTC.

CDR3 DNA sequence: TGCAGCGGTGCCGGGACAGGGAGTGGAGAGACCCAGTACTTC. Protein: CSGAGTGSGETQYF. This chain uses TRBV29-1 with TRBJ2-5; 9 bases map to TRBD1. Germline values: CDR1 SQVTM, CDR2 ANQGSEA. The CDR3 covers 14 residues. Germline trimming cut 7 bases from V and 4 bases from J; bases unmatched to any gene: 10.

The rearrangement uses TRBV28 and TRBJ2-7; 7 positions match TRBD1. This CDR3 region has 13 residues. The V and J ends lost 10 bases and 5 bases, in that order; junction bases with no gene match: 11. Germline V gene data show CDR1 as MDHEN and CDR2 as SYDVKM. For the CDR3, the DNA is TGTGCCACCCAACGACAGGGATCCCACGAGCAGTACTTC. It translates to CATQRQGSHEQYF.

There are many counts of this clonotype. The chain carries TRBV13 and TRBJ2-7; D might be TRBD1 or TRBD2, each matching 6 bases. CDR1 is PRHDT and CDR2 is FYEKMQ in the germline V gene (reference sequence). The V end was cut by 6 bases, the J end by 2 bases, with 20 bases between. The CDR3 loop spans 16 amino acids. CDR3 coding DNA: TGTGCCAGCAGTAGCTTAATGGGGGCGGGGACCTACGAGCAGTACTTC. Translating gives CASSSLMGAGTYEQYF.

In the case of this clonotype: A read error may explain this, as a much larger clone is one base away. The chain has TRBV6-2 or TRBV6-3 and TRBJ2-7; D uncertain. V gave up 6 bases and J gave up 4 bases, with 16 bases separating them. CDR1 MNHEY and CDR2 SVGEGT come from the germline V gene. The CDR3 totals 14 residues. As DNA, the CDR3 is TGTGCCAGCAGAGTTCCTCTTGGAGCGTACGAGCAGTACTTC. Translated: CASRVPLGAYEQYF.

This clonotype was picked up many times. V gene TRBV12-3 or TRBV12-4 combines with J gene TRBJ2-1, with D perhaps given as TRBD1 or TRBD2 (5 bases each). The CDR3 covers 11 residues. Deletions cut 6 bases from V and 12 bases from J, with 12 bases between. DNA for the CDR3: TGTGCCAGCAGCTTAAGGGACGCGCAGTTCTTC. Its protein is CASSLRDAQFF.

Ten or more counts support this clonotype. V and J are TRBV12-3 or TRBV12-4 and TRBJ2-2; 8 bases agree with TRBD1. The CDR3 loop spans 16 amino acids. J lost 4 bases, V lost 6 bases, and 10 bases had no gene match. The CDR3 nucleotides are TGTGCCAGCAGGCACCTCCAGGGGGCGGGCACCGGGGAGCTGTTTTTT. Amino acid sequence: CASRHLQGAGTGELFF.

This clonotype was seen ten or more times. V gene TRBV7-3 combines with J gene TRBJ1-2; 7 bases fit TRBD1. Germline loops: CDR1 SGHTA, CDR2 FQGTGA. The V segment lost 2 bases and the J segment 6 bases; nucleotides outside the gene matches: 3. The CDR3 has 13 amino acids. As DNA, the CDR3 is TGTGCCAGCAGCTTACGAGGGGGCGATGGCTACACCTTC. This gives the protein CASSLRGGDGYTF.

This clonotype was counted ten times or more. The V and J genes are TRBV3-1 and TRBJ2-2, with D unresolved. The V and J ends lost 2 bases and 5 bases respectively, with 6 bases between them. CDR3 length: 13 residues. In germline, CDR1 is LGHDT, CDR2 YNNKEL (reference sequence). The chain's CDR3 is CASSQRYTGELFF. The CDR3 DNA reads TGTGCCAGCAGCCAACGGTATACCGGGGAGCTGTTTTTT.

This clonotype was detected a few times. At one end, the junction sequence differs from germline, possibly due to a read error. The chain joins TRBV14 to TRBJ2-7; tentative D call: TRBD2 (5 bases). CDR3 length: 13 amino acids. Germline loops: CDR1 SGHDN, CDR2 FVKESK. CDR3 in DNA: TGTGCCAGCAGACAAGACGGGACCTACGAGCAGTACTTC. Translation gives CASRQDGTYEQYF.

Ten or more counts support this clonotype. The chain links TRBV7-9 to TRBJ2-7; 7 bases map to TRBD1. Germline trimming cut 5 bases from V and 4 bases from J; bases unmatched to any gene: 8. Germline V gene sequence: CDR1 SEHNR, CDR2 FQNEAQ (reference sequence). The CDR3 runs 14 residues. CDR3 nucleotides: TGTGCCAGCAGCACTGGACAGGACGTATACGAGCAGTACTTC. Its translation is CASSTGQDVYEQYF.

The J gene is TRBJ2-2, the V gene TRBV7-8, with 8 bases fitting TRBD2. CDR1 is SGHVS and CDR2 is FQNEAQ in the germline V gene. V lost 4 bases and J lost 4; bases outside the gene matches: 8. This CDR3 spans 16 amino acids. In DNA form, the CDR3 reads TGTGCCAGCAGCTCCCGGGCACTAGCGGCCACCGGGGAGCTGTTTTTT. Translation: CASSSRALAATGELFF.

The chain is built from TRBV7-3 and TRBJ2-1; 9 bases agree with TRBD2. The ends lost 1 base at V and 10 bases at J; junction bases unmatched: 8. CDR1 and CDR2 from the germline V gene are SGHTA and FQGTGA. The CDR3 is 15 residues long. CDR3 sequence reads: CASSLNGGGAMEQFF. The CDR3 DNA reads TGTGCCAGCAGCTTAAACGGCGGGGGGGCCATGGAGCAGTTCTTC. Full variable domain (rest looked up from reference TRBV7-3 and TRBJ2-1): GAGVSQTPSNKVTEKGKYVELRCDPISGHTALYWYRQSLGQGPEFLIYFQGTGAADDSGLPNDRFFAVRPEGSVSTLKIQRTERGDSAVYLCASSLNGGGAMEQFFGPGTRLTVL.

The chain links TRBV12-3 or TRBV12-4 to TRBJ2-2; D remains ambiguous. Trimming cost V 5 bases and J 1 base, with 11 bases left between them. There are 15 residues in the CDR3. CDR3 DNA sequence: TGTGCCAGCAGTAGTGAGGAAGAGAACACCGGGGAGCTGTTTTTT. It encodes CASSSEEENTGELFF.

V is TRBV4-2 and J is TRBJ2-6; no firm D call. V was cut by 1 base and J by 9 bases, with 19 bases left in between. Germline values: CDR1 LGHNA, CDR2 YNFKEQ. The CDR3 consists of 17 residues. CDR3 amino acids: CASSQGPIMGFGNVLTF. In DNA, the CDR3 is TGTGCCAGCAGCCAAGGACCCATTATGGGGTTTGGCAACGTCCTGACTTTC.

This rearrangement joins TRBV9 to TRBJ2-5; 7 bases map to TRBD1. The germline V gene has CDR1 SGDLS and CDR2 YYNGEE. The CDR3 runs to 16 residues. V shed 4 bases, J shed 4 bases, and the junction held 13 bases outside the gene matches. The CDR3 sequence: CASSPFDRARGETQYF. The CDR3 DNA reads TGTGCCAGCAGCCCCTTTGACAGGGCTCGGGGAGAGACCCAGTACTTC.

This sequence joins TRBV7-9 and TRBJ2-7; D gene unclear. Germline CDR1 and CDR2: SEHNR and FQNEAQ (reference sequence). This CDR3 spans 17 amino acids. The V gene lost 4 bases and the J gene lost 0 bases, with 19 bases spanning the gap. In DNA, the CDR3 is TGTGCCAGCAGCTCAGTGGAGCCTATAGGCGGCTCCTACGAGCAGTACTTC. Translated, it gives CASSSVEPIGGSYEQYF. The complete variable domain, with remaining parts taken from reference TRBV7-9 and TRBJ2-7, reads DTGVSQNPRHKITKRGQNVTFRCDPISEHNRLYWYRQTLGQGPEFLTYFQNEAQLEKSRLLSDRFSAERPKGSFSTLEIQRTEQGDSAMYLCASSSVEPIGGSYEQYFGPGTRLTVT.

The gene calls are TRBV6-6 and TRBJ2-5, with 8 bases lining up with TRBD1. V gave up 0 bases and J gave up 3 bases; unmatched junction bases: 3. CDR1 is MNHNY, CDR2 SVGAGI, per germline (reference sequence). The CDR3 covers 15 residues. The CDR3 is CASSYSRTGKETQYF. The CDR3 nucleotides read TGTGCCAGCAGTTACTCGCGGACAGGGAAAGAGACCCAGTACTTC.